These 25 T cell receptor beta chains share one sample of origin, sequenced in a study of T-cell memory formation after mild COVID-19. TCRdb ran MiXCR on the 5' RACE reads and lists one entry per CDR3 protein. The profile covers about 270,000 distinct CDR3 sequences, with 15% to 19% appearing a single time and approximately 2.1% taken by the ten largest. Specimen: PBMCs or a T cell subset sorted from them (not recorded which). The receptor source for this set is an adult woman who had mild COVID-19 (a few samples of this study predate the infection). Cell type and time point are not known.

The V gene is TRBV2, the J gene TRBJ1-1, with 8 positions matching TRBD1. Germline V gene lookup returns CDR1 SNHLY and CDR2 FYNNEI. CDR3 length equals 15 residues. The V and J ends lost 3 bases and 4 bases, in that order; junction bases with no gene match: 7. For the CDR3, the DNA is TGTGCCAGCAGTGATCAAGGACAGGGCATCACTGAAGCTTTCTTT. Protein sequence: CASSDQGQGITEAFF.

The V and J genes are TRBV3-1 and TRBJ2-1; D is unresolved. Per the germline V gene, CDR1 is LGHDT and CDR2 is YNNKEL (reference sequence). V dropped 1 base and J dropped 12 bases, with 10 bases sitting between them. The CDR3 length is 12 residues. The CDR3 nucleotides are TGTGCCAGCAGCCAAGGTTTGACTTGGCAGTTCTTC. Amino acids: CASSQGLTWQFF.

This rearrangement joins TRBV7-6 to TRBJ2-7; no firm D call. This CDR3 spans 18 amino acids. From germline, CDR1 is SGHVS and CDR2 FNYEAQ. Trimming pared 2 bases from V and 4 bases from J, leaving 24 bases between. The CDR3 is CASSLPLSIRAPAYEQYF. CDR3 coding DNA: TGTGCCAGCAGCTTACCACTCTCTATTAGAGCCCCCGCTTACGAGCAGTACTTC.

The gene calls are TRBV6-4 and TRBJ2-7; the match to TRBD2 covers 14 bases. The CDR3 covers 13 residues. From germline, CDR1 is MRHNA and CDR2 SNTAGT. V was clipped by 8 bases and J by 6 bases; unmatched bases: 3. The CDR3 region is CASSGTSGSEQYF. CDR3 DNA sequence: TGTGCCAGCTCCGGGACTAGCGGGAGCGAGCAGTACTTC.

The genes are TRBV11-3 and TRBJ2-1; unclear D gene. With 1 base removed from V and 5 bases from J, the gap between germline ends came to 18 bases. Per germline, CDR1 SGHNT and CDR2 YENEEA. CDR3 size: 17 residues. CDR3 protein: CASSLGRRRSPHNEQFF. The CDR3 DNA reads as TGTGCCAGCAGCTTAGGGCGCAGGCGAAGCCCCCACAATGAGCAGTTCTTC.

This clonotype was seen many times. The chain is built from TRBV5-1 and TRBJ2-6; D gene unclear. The germline V gene has CDR1 SGHRS and CDR2 YFSETQ. The CDR3 spans 14 residues. V was shortened by 0 bases and J by 2 bases, with 3 bases between the two germline ends. Here the CDR3 reads CASSLGAGANVLTF. The CDR3 DNA is TGCGCCAGCAGCTTGGGGGCTGGGGCCAACGTCCTGACTTTC. The whole variable domain, filled in from reference TRBV5-1 and TRBJ2-6, reads KAGVTQTPRYLIKTRGQQVTLSCSPISGHRSVSWYQQTPGQGLQFLFEYFSETQRNKGNFPGRFSGRQFSNSRSEMNVSTLELGDSALYLCASSLGAGANVLTFGAGSRLTVL.

This clonotype was seen a handful of times. The chain recombines TRBV9 with TRBJ2-7, with D uncertain. The germline CDR1 and CDR2 sequences are SGDLS and YYNGEE. Trimming removed 0 bases from V and 2 bases from J, with 9 bases in between. There are 14 residues in the CDR3. As DNA, the CDR3 is TGTGCCAGCAGCGTAGACTCAGGAACCTACGAGCAGTACTTC. As protein: CASSVDSGTYEQYF.

This clonotype came up a few times. The genes are TRBV20-1 and TRBJ2-7; 7 positions agree with TRBD1. This CDR3 region has 13 residues. V dropped 3 bases and J dropped 3; count of bases not matched to a gene: 5. Germline CDR1 reads DFQATT; CDR2 reads SNEGSKA (reference sequence). In DNA, the CDR3 is TGCAGTGCTAGGACAGGGATCCGCTACGAGCAGTACTTC. Its protein product is CSARTGIRYEQYF.

This clonotype was recorded a few times. V usage is TRBV7-8 and J usage is TRBJ2-3, with 9 nucleotides matching TRBD2. Germline V gene lookup returns CDR1 SGHVS and CDR2 FQNEAQ. The V and J ends lost 1 base and 4 bases, in that order; junction bases with no gene match: 6. The CDR3 covers 16 residues. The CDR3, as DNA: TGTGCCAGCAGCTTAGGTCCTAGCGGGATGTCAGATACGCAGTATTTT. Translating it yields CASSLGPSGMSDTQYF.

This chain uses TRBV12-3 or TRBV12-4 with TRBJ2-7; 12 bases match TRBD2. J was trimmed by 6 bases and V by 7 bases; bases with no gene match: 7. The CDR3 has 14 residues. This chain's CDR3 is CASTRLAGVAEQYF. CDR3 nucleotides: TGTGCCAGCACCAGACTAGCGGGAGTTGCCGAGCAGTACTTC.

This clonotype was counted between two and nine times. The chain has TRBV20-1 and TRBJ2-7; 10 bases map to TRBD2. V was clipped by 3 bases and J by 0 bases; unmatched bases: 11. The CDR3 covers 17 residues. CDR1 is DFQATT, CDR2 SNEGSKA, per germline (reference sequence). CDR3 coding DNA: TGCAGTGCTAGTTTTAGCGGGGGGTACCCCTTCTCCTACGAGCAGTACTTC. Protein: CSASFSGGYPFSYEQYF.

This clonotype was found a few times. The CDR3 sequence: CASSVGNRGSYEQYF. In DNA form, the CDR3 reads TGTGCCAGCAGCGTAGGTAACAGGGGGTCCTACGAGCAGTACTTC. The chain carries TRBV9 and TRBJ2-7; 8 bases agree with TRBD1. This CDR3 is built from 15 residues. Germline CDR1 and CDR2: SGDLS and YYNGEE. The V and J ends lost 0 bases and 1 base, in that order; junction bases with no gene match: 3.

The rearrangement joins TRBV29-1 to TRBJ2-3; tentative D call: TRBD2 (6 bases). Trimming cost V 3 bases and J 8 bases, with 12 bases left between them. The CDR3 spans 12 residues. The germline V gene has CDR1 SQVTM and CDR2 ANQGSEA. The CDR3 DNA is TGCAGCGTTGATGGGCCGGGACTTACGCAGTATTTT. This encodes CSVDGPGLTQYF.

J is TRBJ2-2 and V is TRBV9; 10 bases are shared with TRBD2. The ends lost 5 bases at V and 4 bases at J; junction bases unmatched: 2. The CDR3 runs 14 residues. Germline CDR1 SGDLS, CDR2 YYNGEE. The CDR3 sequence is CASRSSGGTGELFF. The CDR3 DNA sequence: TGTGCCAGCAGATCTAGCGGGGGCACCGGGGAGCTGTTTTTT.

J is TRBJ2-6 and V is TRBV9; possibly TRBD2 for D (5 bases). The ends were cut back, 0 bases at V and 2 bases at J, with 9 bases in the middle. CDR3 size: 16 residues. From germline, CDR1 is SGDLS and CDR2 YYNGEE. The CDR3 coding sequence is TGTGCCAGCAGCGTAGGAGGGTACCCTGGGGCCAACGTCCTGACTTTC. It specifies CASSVGGYPGANVLTF.

There are many counts of this clonotype. V usage is TRBV11-2 and J usage is TRBJ2-2; D might be TRBD1 (6 bases). The germline V and J ends were trimmed by 5 bases and 3 bases, with 13 bases remaining between them. Germline loops: CDR1 SGHAT, CDR2 FQNNGV. The CDR3 has 15 residues. CDR3 residues: CASSTGTLYTGELFF. The CDR3 coding sequence is TGTGCCAGCAGCACCGGGACACTGTACACCGGGGAGCTGTTTTTT.

This clonotype appeared a few times. The chain links TRBV20-1 to TRBJ2-6; D is perhaps TRBD1 (5 bases). Looked up from germline, CDR1 is DFQATT and CDR2 is SNEGSKA (reference sequence). Trimming took off 3 bases at V and 2 bases at J, with 8 bases between the two ends. The CDR3 contains 14 residues. CDR3: CSARGLAGANVLTF. CDR3 DNA sequence: TGCAGTGCTAGGGGGCTGGCTGGGGCCAACGTCCTGACTTTC.

This clonotype has a handful of counts. The J gene is TRBJ1-1, the V gene TRBV6-2 or TRBV6-3; possible D gene TRBD1, 6 bases. The CDR3 totals 17 residues. V gave up 2 bases and J gave up 0 bases, with 16 bases separating them. CDR1 MNHEY and CDR2 SVGEGT come from the germline V gene. In DNA, the CDR3 is TGTGCCAGCAGTTACGGGTACAGGGACTGGCTGAACACTGAAGCTTTCTTT. It codes for CASSYGYRDWLNTEAFF.

This clonotype was picked up many times. The gene calls are TRBV6-5 and TRBJ1-4, with a possible D match to TRBD1 (6 bases). Germline CDR1 MNHEY, CDR2 SVGAGI. The CDR3 loop spans 14 amino acids. With 7 bases removed from V and 5 bases from J, the gap between germline ends came to 14 bases. CDR3 amino acids: CASTTRGANEKLFF. CDR3 bases: TGTGCCAGCACCACCCGGGGGGCGAATGAAAAACTGTTTTTT.

This clonotype was seen only a few times. This chain links TRBV7-8 with TRBJ2-7; D may be TRBD1 (6 bases). CDR1 is SGHVS and CDR2 is FQNEAQ in the germline V gene. The CDR3 spans 14 residues. V lost 6 bases and J 3 bases, leaving 15 bases between the germline ends. CDR3 sequence: CASRKGHTDYEQYF. The CDR3 DNA reads as TGTGCCAGCAGGAAGGGACATACGGACTACGAGCAGTACTTC.

This chain uses TRBV20-1 with TRBJ2-3, with 7 bases lining up with TRBD1. Germline CDR1 is DFQATT and CDR2 is SNEGSKA (reference sequence). After removal of 5 bases from V and 2 bases from J, the junction contained 10 bases not matched to a gene. The length of the CDR3 is 15 residues. This chain's CDR3 is CSAYNRGLNTDTQYF. CDR3 coding DNA: TGCAGTGCTTATAACAGGGGTCTTAACACAGATACGCAGTATTTT.

This clonotype was observed at least ten times. The chain joins TRBV7-9 to TRBJ2-3; D is uncertain. The CDR3 covers 15 residues. V shed 4 bases and J shed 4 bases, with 15 bases lying between them. Germline loops: CDR1 SEHNR, CDR2 FQNEAQ (reference sequence). The DNA for the CDR3 is TGTGCCAGCAGCTCGTCTAACGGGCGTTCAGATACGCAGTATTTT. Translation gives CASSSSNGRSDTQYF.

This clonotype has more than one count but fewer than ten. The chain has TRBV29-1 and TRBJ2-7; D possibly corresponds to TRBD1 (6 bases). V dropped 6 bases and J dropped 2 bases, with 11 bases sitting between them. The CDR3 totals 12 residues. Germline V gene sequence: CDR1 SQVTM, CDR2 ANQGSEA. The CDR3 region has the DNA TGCAGCGTGTACAGGGTGACCTACGAGCAGTACTTC. Amino acid sequence: CSVYRVTYEQYF.

This clonotype was seen a few times. The J gene is TRBJ1-5, the V gene TRBV4-2; D is unclear. Germline CDR1 reads LGHNA; CDR2 reads YNFKEQ. Trimming shortened V by 0 bases and J by 2 bases, and 11 bases separated the two germline ends. CDR3 length: 16 residues. Here the CDR3 DNA reads TGTGCCAGCAGCCAAGATCTGACGGCGGGCAATCAGCCCCAGCATTTT. Translating it yields CASSQDLTAGNQPQHF.

This sequence joins TRBV12-3 or TRBV12-4 and TRBJ2-7; D possibly uses TRBD1 or TRBD2 (5 bases each). V was shortened by 3 bases and J by 6 bases, with 9 bases between the two germline ends. The CDR3 length is 12 residues. The CDR3 region is CASSLMRGEQYV. DNA of the CDR3: TGTGCCAGCAGTTTGATGAGGGGCGAGCAGTACGTC.